Following are 20 T cell receptor beta chains from one sample sequenced in a study of cytomegalovirus exposure and HLA in healthy donors. With 60 Vbeta and 13 Jbeta primers, the PCR was carried out. The assay was immunoSEQ multiplex PCR, and TCRdb's table has in-frame clones only and misses some. This table holds roughly 130,000 clones, around three quarters found once. The sample was PBMCs. These receptors were taken from a male donor in good health and CMV-seronegative.

The chain links TRBV28 to TRBJ2-4; 15 bases fit TRBD2. V dropped 5 bases and J dropped 4; count of bases not matched to a gene: 9. The germline gives CDR1 MDHEN, CDR2 SYDVKM. This CDR3 is 18 amino acids long. The CDR3, as DNA: TGTGCCAGCAGTCCCGGACTAGCGGGGGGGCATGTAAAAAACATTCAGTACTTC. It codes for CASSPGLAGGHVKNIQYF.

The J gene is TRBJ2-7, the V gene TRBV2; 13 bases agree with TRBD2. There are 18 residues in the CDR3. Germline V lookup: CDR1 SNHLY, CDR2 FYNNEI. The trim removed 6 bases at V and 5 bases at J, leaving 16 bases unmatched. The CDR3 sequence is CASSAPGLAGARGNEQYF. In DNA form, the CDR3 reads TGTGCCAGCAGCGCCCCCGGACTAGCGGGGGCCAGGGGAAACGAGCAGTACTTC.

Only one count was recorded for this clone. The rearrangement uses TRBV28 and TRBJ2-7, with a weak D call TRBD1 (5 bases). Germline V gene sequence: CDR1 MDHEN, CDR2 SYDVKM. Between the trimmed V and J ends, which lost 6 bases and 5 bases, there was a span of 11 bases. The CDR3 has 12 residues. Here the CDR3 reads CASSRDRNEQYF. The CDR3, as DNA: TGTGCCAGCAGCCGTGACAGAAACGAGCAGTACTTC.

The rearrangement uses TRBV19 and TRBJ2-5; 14 bases are shared with TRBD2. The CDR3 covers 18 residues. J lost 4 bases, V lost 4 bases, and 11 bases had no gene match. The germline gives CDR1 LNHDA, CDR2 SQIVND (reference sequence). In DNA, the CDR3 is TGTGCCAGTAGTAGCGGACTAGCGGGGGGTCCTTACCGAGAGACCCAGTACTTC. This sequence encodes CASSSGLAGGPYRETQYF.

CDR3 nucleotide sequence: TGTGCCAGCAGCTTAGCGGGGGGAGGTATCAACTACGAGCAGTACTTC. This translates into CASSLAGGGINYEQYF. This chain joins TRBV7-6 and TRBJ2-7; possibly TRBD2 for D (6 bases). In germline, CDR1 is SGHVS, CDR2 FNYEAQ. V was clipped by 0 bases and J by 3 bases, with 15 bases between them. The CDR3 spans 16 residues.

The chain uses TRBV18 and TRBJ2-7, with a possible D match to TRBD2 (6 bases). CDR3 length: 14 amino acids. From germline, CDR1 is KGHSH and CDR2 LQKENI. V lost 0 bases to trimming and J lost 2 bases, with 8 bases between them. The CDR3 sequence: CASSPPGGTYEQYF. As DNA, the CDR3 is TGTGCCAGCTCACCACCGGGCGGGACCTACGAGCAGTACTTC.

The J gene is TRBJ1-1, the V gene TRBV7-8; 9 bases match TRBD1. CDR1 is SGHVS and CDR2 is FQNEAQ in the germline V gene. V lost 4 bases, J lost 4 bases, and 7 bases stayed unmatched. This CDR3 has 15 amino acids. The chain's CDR3 is CASSWDRVAATEAFF. The CDR3 DNA reads as TGTGCCAGCAGCTGGGACAGGGTGGCGGCCACTGAAGCTTTCTTT.

The chain uses TRBV4-1 and TRBJ2-7; 9 nucleotides agree with TRBD1. Looked up from germline, CDR1 is MGHRA and CDR2 is YSYEKL. This CDR3 has 15 residues. The trim removed 3 bases at V and 5 bases at J, leaving 8 bases unmatched. CDR3 sequence: CASSQSGTGTHEQYF. In DNA form, the CDR3 reads TGCGCCAGCAGCCAGTCCGGGACAGGGACGCACGAGCAGTACTTC.

CDR3 sequence (DNA): TGCAGCGTTGAAGAATTGCGGCATGGCTACACCTTC. Protein product: CSVEELRHGYTF. The chain combines TRBV29-1 with TRBJ1-2; no firm D call. There are 12 residues in the CDR3. V was pared by 0 bases and J by 6 bases, with 8 bases between. In germline, CDR1 is SQVTM, CDR2 ANQGSEA.

V usage is TRBV19 and J usage is TRBJ2-1, with D possibly being TRBD2 (6 bases). Germline CDR1 and CDR2: LNHDA and SQIVND (reference sequence). Trimming stripped 1 base from V and 2 bases from J, with 12 bases between. This CDR3 region has 16 residues. CDR3 coding DNA: TGTGCCAGTAGTATAGGGATGGAGGGAACCTACAATGAGCAGTTCTTC. Protein: CASSIGMEGTYNEQFF.

This chain joins TRBV9 and TRBJ1-3; no definite D call. CDR3 length: 13 residues. CDR1 is SGDLS and CDR2 is YYNGEE in the germline V gene. Trimming pared 4 bases from V and 0 bases from J, leaving 5 bases between. CDR3 loop: CASSSHSGNTIYF. In DNA, the CDR3 is TGTGCCAGCAGCTCCCACTCTGGAAACACCATATATTTT.

This chain connects TRBV6-1 to TRBJ1-2; a weak D match, TRBD1 (6 bases). Germline V gene lookup returns CDR1 MNHNS and CDR2 SASEGT. The V end lost 7 bases, the J end lost 0 bases, and 9 bases lay between the germline ends. The CDR3 totals 13 residues. The CDR3: CASTRTANYGYTF. CDR3 nucleotide sequence: TGTGCCAGCACCCGGACAGCTAACTATGGCTACACCTTC.

The gene calls are TRBV29-1 and TRBJ2-1, with 8 nucleotides matching TRBD1. V lost 7 bases, J lost 6 bases, and 8 bases stayed unmatched. This CDR3 spans 13 amino acids. CDR1 is SQVTM, CDR2 ANQGSEA, per germline. CDR3 amino acids: CSALDRAGNEQFF. The DNA of the CDR3 is TGCAGCGCCCTGGACAGGGCTGGCAATGAGCAGTTCTTC.

The V call is TRBV9, the J call TRBJ2-3, with 9 bases fitting TRBD2. Germline CDR1 reads SGDLS; CDR2 reads YYNGEE. The CDR3 covers 17 residues. The ends lost 4 bases at V and 0 bases at J; junction bases unmatched: 9. In DNA form, the CDR3 reads TGTGCCAGCAGCTTAGCGGGGGTACACCCTAGCACAGATACGCAGTATTTT. Encoded protein: CASSLAGVHPSTDTQYF.

V is TRBV5-1 and J is TRBJ2-7, with 7 bases fitting TRBD1. After removal of 0 bases from V and 3 bases from J, the junction contained 9 bases not matched to a gene. CDR1 and CDR2 from the germline V gene are SGHRS and YFSETQ. The CDR3 length is 16 residues. Here the CDR3 DNA reads TGCGCCAGCAGCTTGGGACAGGGAGAGGGGTACTACGAGCAGTACTTC. It codes for CASSLGQGEGYYEQYF.

The chain uses TRBV7-8 and TRBJ1-1; a possible D gene is TRBD1 (6 bases). Trimming pared 7 bases from V and 10 bases from J, leaving 19 bases between. There are 13 residues in the CDR3. Germline V lookup: CDR1 SGHVS, CDR2 FQNEAQ. The CDR3 sequence is CASTTKITGPAFF. The CDR3 DNA sequence: TGTGCCAGCACCACCAAGATTACAGGGCCAGCTTTCTTT.

The chain links TRBV30 to TRBJ1-5; 9 nucleotides align to TRBD1. Germline V gene sequence: CDR1 GTSNPN, CDR2 SVGIG (reference sequence). The CDR3 spans 15 residues. V trimming: 2 bases; J trimming: 4 bases; junction bases outside the gene matches: 6. The chain's CDR3 is CAWSSPGTGNQPQHF. The CDR3 bases are TGTGCCTGGAGTTCACCCGGGACAGGGAATCAGCCCCAGCATTTT.

This clone has just a few counts. The chain combines TRBV29-1 with TRBJ2-3, with 8 bases lining up with TRBD1. The CDR3 totals 14 residues. Per germline, CDR1 SQVTM and CDR2 ANQGSEA. The V gene end was trimmed by 5 bases and the J gene end by 4 bases; junction bases not matched to a gene: 8. The chain's CDR3 is CSVYDRGRSDTQYF. The DNA of the CDR3 is TGCAGCGTTTATGACAGGGGCCGTTCAGATACGCAGTATTTT.

This chain uses TRBV27 with TRBJ1-2; 9 bases are a match to TRBD1. Germline CDR1 MNHEY, CDR2 SMNVEV (reference sequence). The CDR3 runs to 15 residues. Losses at the gene ends were 2 bases for V and 4 bases for J; bases not matched to a gene: 5. CDR3 in DNA: TGTGCCAGCAGTTTACTGGCGGACAGGGGCTATGGCTACACCTTC. It translates to CASSLLADRGYGYTF.

This chain uses TRBV2 with TRBJ1-5; D is possibly TRBD1 (5 bases). This CDR3 spans 17 amino acids. Germline values: CDR1 SNHLY, CDR2 FYNNEI. The V gene lost 5 bases and the J gene lost 2 bases, with 19 bases spanning the gap. This chain's CDR3 is CASSWGGVLGRNQPQHF. Written as DNA, the CDR3 is TGTGCCAGCAGTTGGGGGGGGGTCTTAGGGCGCAATCAGCCCCAGCATTTT.